A selection of T cell receptor beta chains follows, all from one sample in a study of T cell responses to AZD1222 COVID-19 vaccine. Clones were read by immunoSEQ multiplex PCR, and TCRdb kept only the in-frame ones, dropping some. The sample carries around 120,000 clones, 92% recorded once. This specimen was peripheral blood, taken 28 days after the second AZD1222 dose. These receptors all stem from an adult who received the AZD1222 COVID-19 vaccine. The CDR3 runs from the conserved cysteine through the conserved F or W. A D gene is named only where the DNA matches it firmly. A clone size is listed for some rows: how often the clone was seen (once, few, many), or a class if it is expanded.

cdr3_aa cdr3_nt v_call d_call clone_size j_call cdr3_length
CASSSGLGELFF TGTGCCAGCAGTAGCGGTCTCGGGGAGCTGTTTTTT TRBV7-2 - - TRBJ2-2 12
CASSSGGRQAEFF TGTGCCAGCAGCTCTGGGGGGAGACAGGCCGAGTTCTTC TRBV7-9 - - TRBJ2-1 13
CASSEAGTRVYGYTF TGTGCCAGCAGTGAAGCGGGGACGCGAGTCTATGGCTACACCTTC TRBV6-1 - - TRBJ1-2 15
CATRDPFRNSPLHF TGTGCCACTAGAGACCCCTTCCGCAATTCACCCCTCCACTTT TRBV19 - once TRBJ1-6 14
CASSDDRGRMNTEAFF TGTGCCAGCAGCGATGACAGGGGGCGAATGAACACTGAAGCTTTCTTT TRBV7-9 TRBD1 - TRBJ1-1 16
CASSGGQGISDTQYF TGTGCCAGCAGCGGGGGACAGGGAATCTCTGATACGCAGTATTTT TRBV5-5 TRBD1 - TRBJ2-3 15
CASRTPLAGGADTQYF TGTGCCAGCAGGACCCCGCTAGCGGGAGGCGCAGATACGCAGTATTTT TRBV2 TRBD2 - TRBJ2-3 16
CASRGTVDTDTQYF TGTGCCAGCAGGGGGACAGTTGACACAGATACGCAGTATTTT TRBV7-2 TRBD1 few TRBJ2-3 14
CASSFQGVLGEQYF TGTGCCAGCAGCTTTCAGGGCGTCCTGGGCGAGCAGTACTTC TRBV7-9 - few TRBJ2-7 14
CATSGGSYNEQFF TGTGCCACGTCGGGGGGCTCCTACAATGAGCAGTTCTTC TRBV24-1 TRBD2 - TRBJ2-1 13
CAFNRGLNTEAFF TGTGCCTTCAACAGGGGTTTGAACACTGAAGCTTTCTTT TRBV30 TRBD1 - TRBJ1-1 13
CATSDLRRLAGGSAYEQYF TGTGCCACCAGTGATTTGCGGCGACTAGCGGGGGGGAGCGCCTACGAGCAGTACTTC TRBV24-1 TRBD2 - TRBJ2-7 19
CASSLRASGGGTDTQYF TGTGCCAGCAGCTTAAGGGCTAGCGGGGGAGGCACAGATACGCAGTATTTT TRBV7-3 TRBD2 - TRBJ2-3 17
CASSGDSSIVDEQFF TGTGCCAGCAGTGGCGACAGCTCGATTGTTGATGAGCAGTTCTTC TRBV25-1 - - TRBJ2-1 15
CASSLPGGYTF TGTGCCAGCAGTTTACCGGGTGGCTACACCTTC TRBV12-3/TRBV12-4 - few TRBJ1-2 11